The T cell receptor beta chain described here comes from a study of control samples from healthy donors and cancer patients. Germline V gene lookup returns CDR1 MDHEN and CDR2 SYDVKM. The CDR3 covers 15 residues. Trimming stripped 1 base from V and 5 bases from J, with 12 bases between. Profiled with immunoSEQ multiplex PCR; TCRdb holds only in-frame clones, not every one. The sample records around 250,000 clones, almost 85% being singletons. The chain is built from TRBV28 and TRBJ2-1, with D perhaps matching TRBD2 (6 bases). The TCR was taken from a woman aged 60-75 years with lung cancer. Sequences were obtained from PBMCs. CDR3 in amino acids: CASSLSRGGNNEQFF. CDR3 DNA: TGTGCCAGCAGTTTATCTCGGGGAGGTAACAATGAGCAGTTCTTC.